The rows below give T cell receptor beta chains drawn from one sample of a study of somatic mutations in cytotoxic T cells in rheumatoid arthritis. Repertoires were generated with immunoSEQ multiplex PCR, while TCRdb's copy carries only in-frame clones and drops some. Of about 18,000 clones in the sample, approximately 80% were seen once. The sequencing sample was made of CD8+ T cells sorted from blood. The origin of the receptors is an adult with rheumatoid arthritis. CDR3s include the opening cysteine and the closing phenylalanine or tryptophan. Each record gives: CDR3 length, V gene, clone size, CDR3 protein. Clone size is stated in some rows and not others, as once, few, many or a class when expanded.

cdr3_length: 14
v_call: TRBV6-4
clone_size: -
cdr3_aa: CASSDGQGAGELFF

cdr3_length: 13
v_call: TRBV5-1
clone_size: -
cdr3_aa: CASSLASAYPAFF

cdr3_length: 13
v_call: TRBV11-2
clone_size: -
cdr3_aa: CASSHTPGNEQFF

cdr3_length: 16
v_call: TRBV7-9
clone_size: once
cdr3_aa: CASSPSWVEGEYEQYF

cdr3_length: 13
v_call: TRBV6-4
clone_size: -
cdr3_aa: CASSRDRGQFAFF

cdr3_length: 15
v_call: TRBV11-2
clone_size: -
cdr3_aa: CASSLRVRSDNEQFF

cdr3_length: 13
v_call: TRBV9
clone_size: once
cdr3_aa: CASSVAGFNEQFF

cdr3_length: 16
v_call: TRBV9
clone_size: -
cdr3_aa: CASSSTAIATNEKLFF

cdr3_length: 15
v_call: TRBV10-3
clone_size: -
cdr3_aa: CAISELVAGAYEQYF

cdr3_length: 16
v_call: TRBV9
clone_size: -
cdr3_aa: CASSVVLRGQYYEQYF

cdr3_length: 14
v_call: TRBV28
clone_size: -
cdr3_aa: CASSPIQGSGEQYF

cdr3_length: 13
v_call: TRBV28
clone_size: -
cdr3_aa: CASSLGRVGEQFF

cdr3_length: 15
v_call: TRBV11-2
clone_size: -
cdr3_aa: CASSLDQGDIKTQYF

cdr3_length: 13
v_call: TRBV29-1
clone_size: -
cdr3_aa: CSVGGSSSYEQYF

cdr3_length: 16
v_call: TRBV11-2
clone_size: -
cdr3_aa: CASSSYPGQGPYEQYF

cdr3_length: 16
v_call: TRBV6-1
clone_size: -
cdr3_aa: CASSGLGQGVVDTQYF

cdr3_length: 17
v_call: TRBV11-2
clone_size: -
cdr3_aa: CASSLEGGFNVDTEAFF

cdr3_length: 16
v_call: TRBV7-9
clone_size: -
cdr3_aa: CASSPKRGPRADTQYF

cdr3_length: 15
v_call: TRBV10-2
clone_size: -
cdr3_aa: CASGLQGAITDTQYF

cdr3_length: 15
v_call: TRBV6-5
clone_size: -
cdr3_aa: CASSYMRGVGETQYF

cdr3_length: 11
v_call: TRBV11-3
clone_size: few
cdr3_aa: CASSFAGELFF

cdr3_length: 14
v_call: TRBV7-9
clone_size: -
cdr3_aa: CASSFEGSETEAFF

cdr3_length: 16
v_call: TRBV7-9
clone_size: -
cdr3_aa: CASSFRDRETGNTIYF

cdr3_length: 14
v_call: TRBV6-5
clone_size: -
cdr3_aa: CASSYFGGGETQYF

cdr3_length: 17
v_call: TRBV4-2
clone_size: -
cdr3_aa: CASSQGPTSSTNEKLFF